The T cell receptor beta chain described here comes from a study of T cells after yellow fever vaccination. Study outcomes and limitations: Weaker in magnitude, the secondary response showed a faster peak on day 5 versus 15.

On this clonotype itself: Antigen specificity is unknown.

The CDR3 sequence is 13 residues long. Between the trimmed V and J ends, which lost 8 bases and 0 bases, there was a span of 10 bases. The V gene's germline CDR1 is ENHRY and CDR2 SYGVKD. UMIs and a universal primer site were added when TCR cDNA was made by 5'RACE template switching. In TCRdb, the 5' RACE reads were re-called with MiXCR into one record per CDR3 protein. The profile shows approximately 510,000 distinct CDR3 sequences, just over 20% of them singletons. The receptor was derived from a man aged 18 to 35 who received the YFV17D yellow fever vaccine. The sequencing here drew on PBMCs, taken 21 days after the first yellow fever vaccination. The chain links TRBV10-3 to TRBJ1-1, with no clear D. The CDR3 DNA follows: TGTGCCATCTCATACAGTATGAACACTGAAGCTTTCTTT. Its protein product is CAISYSMNTEAFF.